One and the same sample provided the 24 T cell receptor beta chains below, sequenced in a study of blood T cells in healthy people across ages. Next came a second PCR, run for about 7 to 12 cycles, which used a sample-barcoded 5' primer along with a J-beta primer mix. MiXCR was run by TCRdb on the 5' RACE reads, yielding one entry per CDR3 protein. The profile shows about 590,000 distinct CDR3 sequences, approximately 30% of them singletons. The sample was blood. These receptors were obtained from a woman over 75 in good health.

This clonotype was picked up many times. V gene TRBV20-1 combines with J gene TRBJ1-2; no definite D call. V lost 4 bases and J 8 bases, leaving 14 bases between the germline ends. Germline CDR1 reads DFQATT; CDR2 reads SNEGSKA (reference sequence). The CDR3 covers 12 residues. The CDR3 DNA reads as TGCAGTGCTACGGACGGACCCGGCGGCTACACCTTC. Amino acids: CSATDGPGGYTF.

This clonotype showed up many times. The chain combines TRBV12-3 or TRBV12-4 with TRBJ1-5; no definite D call. The V end lost 6 bases, the J end lost 0 bases, and 18 bases lay between the germline ends. The CDR3 has 17 residues. CDR3 in amino acids: CASRRHATQYSNQPQHF. The CDR3 DNA reads as TGTGCCAGCAGGAGGCACGCGACACAGTATAGCAATCAGCCCCAGCATTTT.

This chain joins TRBV19 and TRBJ1-1; TRBD1 is a possible D gene (5 bases). There are 13 residues in the CDR3. V was shortened by 5 bases and J by 5 bases, with 12 bases between the two germline ends. Germline CDR1 reads LNHDA; CDR2 reads SQIVND (reference sequence). The DNA for the CDR3 is TGTGCCAGTAGTGTAACCAGGGAGACTGAAGCTTTCTTT. Translation gives CASSVTRETEAFF. The entire variable domain, with the rest obtained from reference TRBV19 and TRBJ1-1, is as follows: DGGITQSPKYLFRKEGQNVTLSCEQNLNHDAMYWYRQDPGQGLRLIYYSQIVNDFQKGDIAEGYSVSREKKESFPLTVTSAQKNPTAFYLCASSVTRETEAFFGQGTRLTVV.

This clonotype was counted many times. The chain combines TRBV28 with TRBJ1-2; no firm D call. CDR1 is MDHEN and CDR2 is SYDVKM in the germline V gene. The V end lost 7 bases, the J end lost 3 bases, and 15 bases lay between the germline ends. The CDR3 spans 14 residues. The CDR3 nucleotides read TGTGCCAGCACCACCGGCGGGAACCACTATGGCTACACCTTC. This sequence encodes CASTTGGNHYGYTF.

This sequence joins TRBV28 and TRBJ1-2, with TRBD1 matching over 8 bases. Germline V lookup: CDR1 MDHEN, CDR2 SYDVKM. The CDR3 contains 12 residues. Germline trimming cut 7 bases from V and 8 bases from J; bases unmatched to any gene: 6. The CDR3, as DNA: TGTGCCAGCACCGGGACAGGCTTAGGCTACACCTTC. It encodes CASTGTGLGYTF.

This clonotype has at least ten counts. In nucleotides, the CDR3 is TGTGCCACCAGCAGAGGACGGTGGGGCAATCAGCCCCAGCATTTT. It codes for CATSRGRWGNQPQHF. The J gene is TRBJ1-5, the V gene TRBV15, with D unresolved. The CDR3 runs to 15 residues. Per germline, CDR1 LNHNV and CDR2 YYDKDF (reference sequence). Trimming cost V 1 base and J 2 bases, with 9 bases left between them.

This clonotype showed up many times. The J gene is TRBJ2-5, the V gene TRBV9, with 8 bases matching TRBD2. Germline loops: CDR1 SGDLS, CDR2 YYNGEE. V was clipped by 0 bases and J by 4 bases; unmatched bases: 5. The CDR3 is 15 residues long. The DNA of the CDR3 is TGTGCCAGCAGCGTAGTACCGGGGGGGGGAGAGACCCAGTACTTC. This gives the protein CASSVVPGGGETQYF.

This clonotype has only a few counts. DNA for the CDR3: TGCAGTGCTATACGGGGAAACCAAGAGACCCAGTACTTC. Translation: CSAIRGNQETQYF. The chain carries TRBV20-1 and TRBJ2-5; the D gene is possibly TRBD2 (5 bases). Germline lookup yields CDR1 DFQATT and CDR2 SNEGSKA (reference sequence). The V end lost 4 bases, the J end lost 0 bases, and 9 bases lay between the germline ends. The CDR3 length is 13 residues.

As for this clonotype: This sequence may be a read error, since a much larger clone differs from it by one base. V is TRBV29-1 and J is TRBJ2-6, with D perhaps TRBD1 or TRBD2 (5 bases each). CDR1 and CDR2 (germline): SQVTM, ANQGSEA. The CDR3 is 17 residues long. The CDR3 DNA follows: TGCAGCGTTGGATACGGCGGAGGATTCTCTGGGGCCAACGTCCGGACTTTC. Its protein product is CSVGYGGGFSGANVRTF.

The genes are TRBV20-1 and TRBJ2-7; D may be TRBD2 (5 bases). The end of the DNA aligns better with TRBJ2-5, so the J call may be wrong. CDR3 length: 16 amino acids. The germline CDR1 and CDR2 sequences are DFQATT and SNEGSKA (reference sequence). The CDR3, as DNA: TGCAGTGCTGAGGACCGAGAGGGCAGTTCGGGAGAGACCCAGTACTTC. Its protein product is CSAEDREGSSGETQYF.

The table lists this clonotype with many counts. The chain has TRBV6-5 and TRBJ2-7; the D is unclear. The length of the CDR3 is 14 residues. Germline loops: CDR1 MNHEY, CDR2 SVGAGI. Deletions cut 5 bases from V and 1 base from J, with 12 bases between. The CDR3 protein is CASSQTHSSYEQYF. The CDR3 DNA follows: TGTGCCAGCAGTCAAACTCATTCTTCCTACGAGCAGTACTTC.

This clonotype was picked up many times. The chain uses TRBV7-2 and TRBJ2-1; TRBD1 aligns across 8 bases. V trimming: 1 base; J trimming: 7 bases; junction bases outside the gene matches: 9. CDR1 is SGHTA and CDR2 is FQGNSA in the germline V gene. The CDR3 is made up of 16 amino acids. The CDR3 sequence: CASSLVGRQGRNEQFF. In DNA form, the CDR3 reads TGTGCCAGCAGCTTAGTTGGGCGACAGGGGAGAAATGAGCAGTTCTTC.

To note about this clonotype: At one end, the junction sequence differs from germline, possibly due to a read error. This rearrangement joins TRBV7-6 to TRBJ1-4; possibly TRBD1 for D (5 bases). Germline values: CDR1 SGHVS, CDR2 FNYEAQ. The CDR3 is 15 amino acids. The DNA of the CDR3 is TGTGCCGGCAGCTCAAGCCCAGGGTCCCGGGAAAAACTGTTTTTT. Translation gives CAGSSSPGSREKLFF. The full variable domain, with the rest looked up from reference TRBV7-6 and TRBJ1-4, is GAGVSQSPRYKVTKRGQDVALRCDPISGHVSLYWYRQALGQGPEFLTYFNYEAQQDKSGLPNDRFSAERPEGSISTLTIQRTEQRDSAMYRCAGSSSPGSREKLFFGSGTQLSVL.

This clonotype was counted only a few times. The gene calls are TRBV10-3 and TRBJ1-5; 10 bases align to TRBD1. Trimming at V came to 3 bases and at J to 3 bases, leaving 5 bases not matched to a gene. Germline values: CDR1 ENHRY, CDR2 SYGVKD. This CDR3 has 16 amino acids. CDR3 protein: CAISDGQGVANQPQHF. CDR3 nucleotide sequence: TGTGCCATCAGTGATGGACAGGGGGTTGCCAATCAGCCCCAGCATTTT.

The table lists this clonotype with a few counts. The chain links TRBV5-1 to TRBJ1-2, with 11 bases matching TRBD1. This CDR3 comprises 17 residues. Germline CDR1 and CDR2: SGHRS and YFSETQ. After removal of 0 bases from V and 1 base from J, the junction contained 5 bases not matched to a gene. CDR3 residues: CASSLAGTGGINYGYTF. As DNA, the CDR3 is TGCGCCAGCAGCTTGGCCGGGACAGGGGGTATTAACTATGGCTACACCTTC.

This clonotype was recorded many times. V gene TRBV4-2 combines with J gene TRBJ2-1, with TRBD2 identical over 8 bases. The CDR3 runs to 15 residues. J was trimmed by 5 bases and V by 0 bases; bases with no gene match: 3. The V gene's germline CDR1 is LGHNA and CDR2 YNFKEQ. The CDR3 protein is CASSQEERGHNEQFF. DNA for the CDR3: TGTGCCAGCAGCCAAGAGGAGCGGGGGCACAATGAGCAGTTCTTC.

In this sample, this clonotype turned up many times. V and J are TRBV5-1 and TRBJ2-7; D gene unclear. The CDR3 is 13 residues long. V lost 3 bases, J lost 0 bases, and 7 bases lay in between. Germline-derived CDR1 and CDR2 are SGHRS and YFSETQ. CDR3 amino acids: CASSWVSSYEQYF. The CDR3, as DNA: TGCGCCAGCAGCTGGGTTAGCTCCTACGAGCAGTACTTC.

This clonotype showed up many times. The chain links TRBV5-1 to TRBJ2-1; D possibly uses TRBD1 or TRBD2 (7 bases each). Germline V gives CDR1 SGHRS, CDR2 YFSETQ. The CDR3 length is 16 residues. Trimming left V 4 bases short and J 6 bases short, with 20 bases between. This CDR3 reads CASSPRGLAEGNEQFF. CDR3 bases: TGCGCCAGCAGCCCAAGGGGGCTAGCGGAGGGCAATGAGCAGTTCTTC.

A word on this clonotype: This clone may be a read error of a much larger clone one base away. The chain is built from TRBV4-1 and TRBJ2-5, with no clear D. This CDR3 has 17 residues. V was trimmed by 1 base and J by 11 bases, leaving 26 bases between them. Germline CDR1 is MGHRA and CDR2 is YSYEKL. The CDR3, as DNA: TGCGCCAGCAGCCAAGGTAGAGACCCACCACTCTCGAATGAGCAGTACTTC. It specifies CASSQGRDPPLSNEQYF.

This clonotype was found many times. J is TRBJ1-5 and V is TRBV20-1; 7 bases fit TRBD1. Trimming at V came to 0 bases and at J to 2 bases, leaving 7 bases not matched to a gene. The CDR3 is 16 amino acids. Germline V gene sequence: CDR1 DFQATT, CDR2 SNEGSKA (reference sequence). CDR3 DNA: TGCAGTGCTAGAGATCCTTTCGGGACAGGCAATCAGCCCCAGCATTTT. Translated: CSARDPFGTGNQPQHF.

This clonotype was counted ten times or more. The rearrangement links TRBV7-2 to TRBJ2-3; TRBD2 matches 8 bases. CDR3 length: 14 residues. Looked up from germline, CDR1 is SGHTA and CDR2 is FQGNSA. V was clipped by 7 bases and J by 5 bases; unmatched bases: 8. The CDR3 DNA follows: TGTGCCAGCAACCGGGGGGGCCTCGGAGATACGCAGTATTTT. Translation gives CASNRGGLGDTQYF.

This clonotype came up a few times. The gene calls are TRBV4-3 and TRBJ1-1; D uncertain. The germline CDR1 and CDR2 sequences are LGHNA and YSLEER. V lost 0 bases to trimming and J lost 5 bases, with 7 bases between them. This CDR3 contains 13 residues. Here the CDR3 reads CASSQDPDTEAFF. The DNA for the CDR3 is TGCGCCAGCAGCCAAGATCCGGATACTGAAGCTTTCTTT.

This clonotype was observed at least ten times. The CDR3 reads CASSAYSGLTTGGQFF. The CDR3 DNA sequence: TGTGCCAGCAGCGCCTACTCGGGACTCACTACGGGGGGGCAGTTCTTC. V and J are TRBV7-2 and TRBJ2-1, with TRBD2 matching 7 bases. V shed 5 bases and J 12 bases; nucleotides not matched to a gene: 19. This CDR3 has 16 residues. CDR1 SGHTA and CDR2 FQGNSA come from the germline V gene.

This clonotype was observed at least ten times. The V gene is TRBV4-3, the J gene TRBJ2-3, with 10 bases lining up with TRBD1. Germline V gene data show CDR1 as LGHNA and CDR2 as YSLEER. J lost 5 bases, V lost 3 bases, and 8 bases had no gene match. The CDR3 consists of 16 residues. CDR3 residues: CASSQGPGQGRDTQYF. In DNA, the CDR3 is TGCGCCAGCAGCCAGGGCCCGGGACAGGGGAGAGATACGCAGTATTTT.